What follows are 19 T cell receptor beta chains derived from one specimen sequenced in a study of T cells expressing NK-cell markers. TCRdb reprocessed the 5' RACE reads and keeps a single row for each CDR3 protein, giving no DNA. The listing records more than 90,000 distinct CDR3 sequences. Input material: blood T cells: a sorted CD56 or NKG2C T cell subset, CD4+ or CD8+ T cells, or bulk PBMC T cells (not recorded which). The receptors come from a woman aged 18-69 years in good health.

The chain links TRBV24-1 to TRBJ2-1; TCRdb reports TRBD2, a call that lacks DNA to check it against. Germline V lookup: CDR1 KGHDR, CDR2 SFDVKD. The CDR3 is 15 residues long. The CDR3 sequence is CATSDRSGAYNEQFF.

The chain carries TRBV4-3 and TRBJ2-5; checking the TCRdb D call of TRBD2 is not possible without DNA. Germline CDR1 and CDR2: LGHNA and YSLEER. CDR3 length: 14 residues. The CDR3 sequence: CASSPGTHRETQYF.

The rearrangement uses TRBV7-6 and TRBJ2-7; TCRdb selects TRBD1, and the lack of DNA leaves this call unchecked. The germline CDR1 and CDR2 sequences are SGHVS and FNYEAQ. This CDR3 is built from 15 residues. The CDR3 sequence is CASSSSGGAAYEQYF.

The rearrangement joins TRBV7-9 to TRBJ2-5; TCRdb's assignment of TRBD2 cannot be checked, as there is no DNA. Germline CDR1 reads SEHNR; CDR2 reads FQNEAQ (reference sequence). This CDR3 has 16 residues. The CDR3 loop reads CASSSNKADSQETQYF.

This chain joins TRBV7-2 and TRBJ2-5; TCRdb's D call, TRBD1, is unchecked because there is no DNA. CDR1 is SGHTA and CDR2 is FQGNSA in the germline V gene. The CDR3 is made up of 12 amino acids. The CDR3 reads CASSQWGETQYF.

This chain joins TRBV19 and TRBJ1-5. The germline V gene encodes CDR1 LNHDA and CDR2 SQIVND (reference sequence). The CDR3 totals 13 residues. The CDR3 region is CASSIAAHQPQHF.

The rearrangement uses TRBV7-9 and TRBJ2-1; TCRdb's D gene call, TRBD2, goes unchecked for lack of DNA. CDR1 SEHNR and CDR2 FQNEAQ come from the germline V gene (reference sequence). There are 19 residues in the CDR3. The CDR3 protein is CASSFLTSDRLSSYNEQFF.

This rearrangement joins TRBV5-5 to TRBJ2-7. This CDR3 comprises 16 residues. Germline V CDR1 and CDR2: SGHKS, YYEKEE (reference sequence). The CDR3 protein is CASSLGWLANSYEQYF.

V usage is TRBV4-3 and J usage is TRBJ2-3; checking the TCRdb D call of TRBD2 is not possible without DNA. CDR3 length equals 16 residues. Germline V gives CDR1 LGHNA, CDR2 YSLEER. The CDR3 spells CASSQVTSGITDTQYF.

J is TRBJ1-1 and V is TRBV24-1; the D gene TCRdb calls, TRBD1, cannot be checked with no DNA. Germline V gene lookup returns CDR1 KGHDR and CDR2 SFDVKD. This CDR3 is built from 12 residues. Here the CDR3 reads CATSEPRTGTFF.

The gene calls are TRBV12-3 or TRBV12-4 and TRBJ1-2; the TCRdb call, TRBD1, lacks DNA for checking. The CDR3 runs to 13 residues. The CDR3 loop is CASSLGSGDGYTF.

V and J are TRBV27 and TRBJ2-5; TCRdb picks TRBD1, but there is no DNA to check that call. Germline lookup yields CDR1 MNHEY and CDR2 SMNVEV (reference sequence). The length of the CDR3 is 13 residues. The CDR3 region is CATSGGAQETQYF.

The rearrangement links TRBV13 to TRBJ2-1; TCRdb's D call, TRBD1, is unchecked because there is no DNA. The CDR3 covers 15 residues. The germline gives CDR1 PRHDT, CDR2 FYEKMQ (reference sequence). The CDR3 here is CASSQGQYSYNEQFF.

The rearrangement joins TRBV15 to TRBJ2-7. This CDR3 has 15 amino acids. Per the germline V gene, CDR1 is LNHNV and CDR2 is YYDKDF (reference sequence). The CDR3 sequence: CATSREAGRSYEQYF.

The chain joins TRBV9 to TRBJ2-1; no DNA is available, so the TRBD2 call from TCRdb remains unchecked. This CDR3 has 13 residues. Germline V gene lookup returns CDR1 SGDLS and CDR2 YYNGEE. Here the CDR3 reads CASSAARGYEQFF.

V gene TRBV24-1 combines with J gene TRBJ2-1. The CDR3 has 15 residues. The germline gives CDR1 KGHDR, CDR2 SFDVKD. The CDR3 is CATSDLKDYYNEQFF.

This chain joins TRBV29-1 and TRBJ1-3. There are 13 residues in the CDR3. The germline V gene encodes CDR1 SQVTM and CDR2 ANQGSEA. The CDR3 region is CSGWVAERNTIYF.

This chain connects TRBV29-1 to TRBJ2-1; TCRdb gives TRBD2 as the D gene, but with no DNA this cannot be confirmed. The length of the CDR3 is 16 residues. Looked up from germline, CDR1 is SQVTM and CDR2 is ANQGSEA. The CDR3 sequence: CSVEAQAGRSYNEQFF.

The genes are TRBV20-1 and TRBJ2-1. The CDR3 runs to 16 residues. Germline V gives CDR1 DFQATT, CDR2 SNEGSKA (reference sequence). CDR3 sequence reads: CSARDWGSSSYNEQFF.